This T cell receptor beta chain was sequenced for a study of blood T cell repertoires in COVID-19. Losses at the gene ends were 2 bases for V and 4 bases for J; bases not matched to a gene: 6. The CDR3 is 16 amino acids. CDR1 and CDR2 (germline): GTSNPN, SVGIG (reference sequence). Using immunoSEQ multiplex PCR, the repertoire was profiled, and TCRdb retains in-frame clones only, with some absent. The table lists around 130,000 clones, approximately 84% of them singletons. The sequenced sample consisted of peripheral blood. This chain joins TRBV30 and TRBJ2-1, with 12 bases identical to TRBD2. This sequence originates from a woman of 80 years or more with acute or convalescent COVID-19. The CDR3 loop is CAWSTLAGGRYNEQFF. In DNA form, the CDR3 reads TGTGCCTGGAGTACTCTAGCGGGAGGGAGATACAATGAGCAGTTCTTC.